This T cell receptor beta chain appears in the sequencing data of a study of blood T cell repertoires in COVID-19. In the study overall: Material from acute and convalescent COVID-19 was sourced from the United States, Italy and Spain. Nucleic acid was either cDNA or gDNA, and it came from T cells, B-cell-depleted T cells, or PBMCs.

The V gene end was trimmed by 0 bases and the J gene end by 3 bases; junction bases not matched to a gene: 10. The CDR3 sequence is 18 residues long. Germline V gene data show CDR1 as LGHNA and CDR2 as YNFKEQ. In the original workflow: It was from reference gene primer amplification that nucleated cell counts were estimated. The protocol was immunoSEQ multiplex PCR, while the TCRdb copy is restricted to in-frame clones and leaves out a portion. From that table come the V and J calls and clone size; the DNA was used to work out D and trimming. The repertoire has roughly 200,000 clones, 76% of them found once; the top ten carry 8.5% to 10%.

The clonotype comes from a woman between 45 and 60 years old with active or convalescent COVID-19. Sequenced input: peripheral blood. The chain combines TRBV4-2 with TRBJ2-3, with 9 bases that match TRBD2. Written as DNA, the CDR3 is TGTGCCAGCAGCCAAGATATTACCAGCGGGGGGAGTACAGATACGCAGTATTTT. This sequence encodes CASSQDITSGGSTDTQYF.